This T cell receptor beta chain appears in the sequencing data of a study of blood T cell repertoires in COVID-19 (dated by TCRdb to about 2020). For context, the study as a whole: Samples covering the acute and convalescent phases of COVID-19 were provided by collaborators in the United States, Italy and Spain. HLA class I and class II types, where available, came from metadata supplied by the sample provider rather than from assay-based typing. The prospective study material was composed of cDNA or gDNA derived from T cells, B-cell-depleted T cells, or PBMCs. Deeply sampled blood TCRbeta repertoires from subjects exposed to, actively infected with, or recovered from COVID-19 were included in the dataset. The repertoires were released in a freely available public database intended as a resource for research on the immune response to SARS-CoV-2. A de-identified subject ID, COVID-19 status, age in years and sex were almost always included in the sample metadata. The samples were drawn from the first 160 participants of the ongoing ImmuneRACE study and from roughly 1,300 subjects provided by 6 global collaborators. Study-wide findings and limitations: The amount of clinical and demographic metadata varied by source and participant and was provided uncurated.

Measured from the cysteine to the phenylalanine, the CDR3 is 15 residues long. Only CDR3 DNA remains: 45 bases, in frame from the first base. CDR1 SGHRS and CDR2 YFSETQ were looked up in the germline V gene. V loses 0 bases at its end and J loses 4 bases; junction bases beyond the gene matches: 2. As regards this clone: Which antigen it targets is not known. Per-base qualities were not stored, and no clone one base away is much larger. The identical CDR3 is also encoded by other nucleotide sequences in the sample.

The collaborating institutions used their own protocols to collect whole blood in K2EDTA tubes. Collaborator samples were shipped for TCRbeta analysis as frozen whole blood, isolated PBMCs, or DNA extracted from either sample type. TCRbeta CDR3 regions were amplified from genomic DNA by means of the immunoSEQ Assay, a bias-controlled multiplex PCR. In the paper's pipeline: Within the assay, amplification of reference gene primers was used to estimate how many nucleated cells each sample contained. To quantify the absolute abundance of each unique TCRbeta CDR3 rearrangement, sequence reads were collapsed and filtered. For each sample, productive Simpson clonality was calculated by taking the square root of Simpson's diversity index across productive rearrangements. Imported from immuneACCESS, the table was reduced by TCRdb to in-frame sequences with V and J called. These copies leave out some clones; in studies compared against another copy, an unresolved V gene accounts for under half, and the cause of the remainder is not known. D and trimming were read from the DNA, whereas the V and J calls and clone size are those reported in that table. Within this sample are some 160,000 clones, with under 90% of them counted one time only. The leading ten clones occupy around 2.1% of the sample.

The receptor was derived from an elderly woman with acute or convalescent COVID-19. Recombination joined TRBV5-1 with TRBJ2-5; TRBD2 fits 11 bases in the junction. The specimen was peripheral blood. The base sequence is TGCGCCAGCAGCTTGGGGCTAGCGGGGGGAGAGACCCAGTACTTC. This sequence encodes CASSLGLAGGETQYF.